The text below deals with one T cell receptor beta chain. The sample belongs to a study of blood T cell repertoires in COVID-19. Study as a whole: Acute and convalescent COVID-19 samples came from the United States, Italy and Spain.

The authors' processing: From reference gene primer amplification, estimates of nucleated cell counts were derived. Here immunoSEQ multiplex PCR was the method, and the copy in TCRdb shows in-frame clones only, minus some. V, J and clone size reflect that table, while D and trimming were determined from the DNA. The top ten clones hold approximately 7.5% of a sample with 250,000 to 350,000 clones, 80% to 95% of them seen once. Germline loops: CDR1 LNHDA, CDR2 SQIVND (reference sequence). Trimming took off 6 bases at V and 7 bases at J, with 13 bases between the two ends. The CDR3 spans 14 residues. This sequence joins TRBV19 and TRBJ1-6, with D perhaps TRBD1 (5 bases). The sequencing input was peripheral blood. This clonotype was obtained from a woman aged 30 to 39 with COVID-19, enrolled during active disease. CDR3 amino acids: CASSLDRVNSPLHF. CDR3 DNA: TGTGCCAGTAGCCTCGACAGAGTCAATTCACCCCTCCACTTT.